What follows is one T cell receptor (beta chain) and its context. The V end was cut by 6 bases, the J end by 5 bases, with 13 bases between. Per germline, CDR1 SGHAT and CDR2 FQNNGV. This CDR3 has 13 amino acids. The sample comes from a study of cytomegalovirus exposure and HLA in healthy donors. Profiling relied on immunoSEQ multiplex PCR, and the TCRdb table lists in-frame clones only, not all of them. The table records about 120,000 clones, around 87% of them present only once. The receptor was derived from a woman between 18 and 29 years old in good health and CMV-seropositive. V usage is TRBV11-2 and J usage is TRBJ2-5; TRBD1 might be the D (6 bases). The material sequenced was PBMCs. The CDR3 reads CASREQGWETQYF. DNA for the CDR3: TGTGCCAGCAGAGAACAGGGTTGGGAGACCCAGTACTTC.